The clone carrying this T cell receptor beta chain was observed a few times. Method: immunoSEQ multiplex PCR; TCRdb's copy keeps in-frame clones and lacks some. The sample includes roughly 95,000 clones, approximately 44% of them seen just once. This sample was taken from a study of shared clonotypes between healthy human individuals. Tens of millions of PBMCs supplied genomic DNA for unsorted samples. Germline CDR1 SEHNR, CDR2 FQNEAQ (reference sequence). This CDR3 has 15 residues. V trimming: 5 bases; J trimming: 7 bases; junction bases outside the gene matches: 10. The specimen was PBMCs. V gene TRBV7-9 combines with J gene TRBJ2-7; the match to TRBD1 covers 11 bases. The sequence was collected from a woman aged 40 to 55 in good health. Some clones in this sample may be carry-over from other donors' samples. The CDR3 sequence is CASSPGQGARREQYF. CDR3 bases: TGTGCCAGCAGCCCCGGACAGGGGGCAAGGAGGGAGCAGTACTTC.